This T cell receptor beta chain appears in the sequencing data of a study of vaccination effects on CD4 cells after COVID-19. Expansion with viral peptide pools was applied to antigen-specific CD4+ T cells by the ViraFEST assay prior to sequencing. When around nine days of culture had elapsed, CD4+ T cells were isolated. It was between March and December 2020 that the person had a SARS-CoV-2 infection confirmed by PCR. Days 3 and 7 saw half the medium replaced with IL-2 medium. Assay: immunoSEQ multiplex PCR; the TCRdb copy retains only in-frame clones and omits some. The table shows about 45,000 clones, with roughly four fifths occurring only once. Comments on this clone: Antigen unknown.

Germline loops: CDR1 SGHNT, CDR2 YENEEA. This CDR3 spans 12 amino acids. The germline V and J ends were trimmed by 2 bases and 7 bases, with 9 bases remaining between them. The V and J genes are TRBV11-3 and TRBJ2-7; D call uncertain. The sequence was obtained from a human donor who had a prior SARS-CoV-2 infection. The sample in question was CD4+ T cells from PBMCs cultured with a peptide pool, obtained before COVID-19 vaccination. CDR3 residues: CASSLRRREQYF. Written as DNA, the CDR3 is TGTGCCAGCAGCTTAAGGCGGCGGGAGCAGTACTTC.